This T cell receptor (beta chain) appears in the sequencing data of a study of STAT5B mutations in CD4+ large granular lymphocyte leukemia. Overall study context: The CDR3 'QG' motif was associated with a particular HLA allele among healthy donors.

V was cut by 6 bases and J by 5 bases, with 14 bases left in between. Germline V gives CDR1 MNHEY, CDR2 SMNVEV (reference sequence). The CDR3 has 13 residues. Generated by immunoSEQ multiplex PCR, the TCRdb table keeps only in-frame clones and is missing some. The sample lists some 30,000 clones; roughly 70% were seen once. The material sequenced was CD4+ T cells from blood buffy coats. V and J are TRBV27 and TRBJ2-7; D is unclear. The source is a human donor in good health. The CDR3 region is CASSTRRADEQYF. The CDR3 DNA sequence: TGTGCCAGCAGCACCAGACGGGCGGACGAGCAGTACTTC.